Described below is a single T cell receptor beta chain sequence and its context. Antigen: not known. The germline gene is not matched at one end of the junction; a read error may be the cause. These data come from a study of T-cell reconstitution after alpha-beta-depleted transplantation in children. General observations from the study: After one year, T-cell counts and TCRbeta diversity mostly came from new T cells. The origin of high day-60 TCRbeta diversity in some patients lay in surviving recipient T cells and thymic progenitors. Reported findings indicate that, about two months after transplant, alpha-beta T cells came from several hundred expanded clones, which were derived from non-depleted graft cells.

The CDR3 loop spans 16 amino acids. Germline assignment: CDR1 SGHKS and CDR2 YYEKEE (reference sequence). Unique molecular identifiers were used to barcode this TCRbeta library. TCRdb re-called the PCR reads through MiXCR, storing one row per CDR3 protein. The sample includes roughly 670,000 distinct CDR3 sequences, roughly 13% seen only once; the top ten take about 0.79%. The source of this sequence is a girl aged 2-10 years with congenital amegakaryocytic thrombocytopenia, due to receive a stem cell transplant. The material was PBMCs, obtained before TCRalphabeta/CD19-depleted stem cell transplant. The chain links TRBV5-5 to TRBJ2-1, with 7 bases matching TRBD2. CDR3 protein: CASSILAGLSYNEQLF. The CDR3 coding sequence is TGTGCCAGCAGCATTTTAGCGGGTCTCTCCTACAATGAGCAGCTCTTC.